This T cell receptor (beta chain) emerged from a study of Ad26.COV2.S vaccination and SARS-CoV-2 variants. Study overall: Dosing was one shot or two shots 56 days apart.

The treatment is: roughly 18 received Ad26.COV2.S at low or high dose, single or two shots; about 5 received placebo; per-sample allocation not given. After the first vaccine or placebo injection, samples were drawn on day 63. Whoever gave the sample was an adult aged 18-55 years in Boston. V was cut by 6 bases and J by 1 base, with 8 bases left in between. This CDR3 contains 13 residues. Germline V gene sequence: CDR1 MRHNA, CDR2 SNTAGT. This clone was observed a single time. Its target is unknown. Notes on the study in general: Total T cell responses were possibly underestimated by TCR breadth and depth analyses. CD8+ and CD4+ T cells specific for spike reportedly responded with substantial breadth after vaccination.

Clones were read by immunoSEQ multiplex PCR, and TCRdb kept only the in-frame ones, dropping some. Here the sample spans roughly 410,000 clones, roughly four fifths being singletons. The rearrangement links TRBV6-4 to TRBJ2-3, with a tentative D call TRBD1 (5 bases). Sample: peripheral blood, taken in a trial of Ad26.COV2.S vaccine versus placebo. This TCR came from a person aged 18 to 59 who received the Ad26.COV2.S COVID-19 vaccine or a placebo. DNA of the CDR3: TGTGCCAGCAGAAGGGGTGGCACAGATACGCAGTATTTT. Translation gives CASRRGGTDTQYF.